One and the same sample provided the 9 T cell receptor beta chains below, sequenced in a study of T cell responses to AZD1222 COVID-19 vaccine. Here immunoSEQ multiplex PCR was the method, and the copy in TCRdb shows in-frame clones only, minus some. The data hold approximately 120,000 clones, with about nine tenths observed a single time. This sample comprised peripheral blood, obtained on day 0 of MenACWY control vaccination. The receptors originated from an adult in good health.

The rearrangement links TRBV6-2 or TRBV6-3 to TRBJ1-5; TRBD1 aligns across 9 bases. In germline, CDR1 is MNHEY, CDR2 SVGEGT. With 3 bases clipped from V and 4 bases from J, the junction kept 7 bases outside the gene matches. The CDR3 loop spans 16 amino acids. CDR3 in DNA: TGTGCCAGCAGTTATCCGACCGGGACAGGGAATCAGCCCCAGCATTTT. It translates to CASSYPTGTGNQPQHF.

The V and J genes are TRBV9 and TRBJ2-3; D remains ambiguous. Germline lookup yields CDR1 SGDLS and CDR2 YYNGEE. Trimming removed 3 bases from V and 6 bases from J, with 23 bases in between. CDR3 size: 17 residues. CDR3 DNA sequence: TGTGCCAGCAGCGATACCCAGCCGGCTACCAGGCCTGATACGCAGTATTTT. It is translated as CASSDTQPATRPDTQYF.

V and J are TRBV19 and TRBJ1-1; possibly TRBD1 for D (5 bases). This CDR3 comprises 16 residues. The germline V gene encodes CDR1 LNHDA and CDR2 SQIVND (reference sequence). V lost 4 bases and J 5 bases, leaving 20 bases between the germline ends. CDR3 sequence reads: CASSKAAGVPKTEAFF. The CDR3, as DNA: TGTGCCAGTAGTAAAGCCGCGGGGGTCCCGAAGACTGAAGCTTTCTTT. The entire variable domain, with the rest obtained from reference TRBV19 and TRBJ1-1, is as follows: DGGITQSPKYLFRKEGQNVTLSCEQNLNHDAMYWYRQDPGQGLRLIYYSQIVNDFQKGDIAEGYSVSREKKESFPLTVTSAQKNPTAFYLCASSKAAGVPKTEAFFGQGTRLTVV.

The chain recombines TRBV10-1 with TRBJ1-5; no clear D gene. V shed 2 bases and J shed 7 bases, with 3 bases lying between them. This CDR3 is 11 amino acids long. Germline CDR1 reads WNHNN; CDR2 reads SYGVQD (reference sequence). CDR3 DNA: TGCGCCAGCAGTGAGGAGCAGCCCCAGCATTTT. This gives the protein CASSEEQPQHF.

The V and J genes are TRBV11-2 and TRBJ2-5, with TRBD2 identical over 8 bases. V trimming: 9 bases; J trimming: 5 bases; junction bases outside the gene matches: 14. There are 15 residues in the CDR3. Per germline, CDR1 SGHAT and CDR2 FQNNGV. In nucleotides, the CDR3 is TGTGCCAGTGGCCCGACGGGAGGGTTGAGGGAGACCCAGTACTTC. Protein product: CASGPTGGLRETQYF.

The DNA for the CDR3 is TGTGCCAGCAGCGTAGGGGACCCAGCGGGAGGGGCCTACGAGCAGTACTTC. It codes for CASSVGDPAGGAYEQYF. The V gene is TRBV9, the J gene TRBJ2-7; 10 bases are shared with TRBD2. The junction had 8 bases not matched to a gene; V was cut back by 0 bases and J by 2 bases. Germline assignment: CDR1 SGDLS and CDR2 YYNGEE. This CDR3 has 17 amino acids.

The rearrangement links TRBV7-9 to TRBJ2-1; no clear D gene. The CDR3 sequence is 16 residues long. The V gene lost 5 bases and the J gene lost 2 bases, with 16 bases spanning the gap. Germline lookup yields CDR1 SEHNR and CDR2 FQNEAQ (reference sequence). The CDR3 DNA is TGTGCCAGCAGCCCCGAGGCCAAGGGCGCCTACAATGAGCAGTTCTTC. It is translated as CASSPEAKGAYNEQFF.

The chain has TRBV29-1 and TRBJ2-1; the match to TRBD2 covers 8 bases. Per the germline V gene, CDR1 is SQVTM and CDR2 is ANQGSEA. Unmatched junction bases numbered 19, after V lost 6 bases and J lost 3 bases. This CDR3 has 18 residues. The chain's CDR3 is CSVGGAGVTGDLYNEQFF. CDR3 in DNA: TGCAGCGTGGGGGGAGCGGGGGTTACCGGGGACCTCTACAATGAGCAGTTCTTC.

DNA of the CDR3: TGTGCCAGCAGCCACAGCCGCGTCCCGGCAGGGGTATCACCCCTCCACTTT. Its translation: CASSHSRVPAGVSPLHF. The V and J genes are TRBV3-1 (or the pseudogene TRBV3-2) and TRBJ1-6; tentative D call: TRBD1 (6 bases). Trimming shortened V by 3 bases and J by 10 bases, and 22 bases separated the two germline ends. There are 17 residues in the CDR3. Germline loops: CDR1 LGHDT, CDR2 YNNKEL (reference sequence).